Shown below are 29 T cell receptor beta chains from a single sample sequenced in a study of blood T cell repertoires in COVID-19. Measured with immunoSEQ multiplex PCR; TCRdb has only the in-frame clones, and not every one. The repertoire holds around 400,000 clones, with approximately 87% as singletons. Sequences were obtained from peripheral blood. These receptors all stem from a woman aged 55 to 70 with COVID-19, enrolled during active disease.

The J gene is TRBJ2-6, the V gene TRBV27; TRBD1 might be the D (5 bases). Between the trimmed V and J ends, which lost 2 bases and 0 bases, there was a span of 5 bases. The CDR3 is 15 amino acids. Germline lookup yields CDR1 MNHEY and CDR2 SMNVEV (reference sequence). The CDR3 DNA follows: TGTGCCAGCAGTTTAGGGGCCTCTGGGGCCAACGTCCTGACTTTC. As protein: CASSLGASGANVLTF.

This sequence joins TRBV9 and TRBJ1-2; 9 nucleotides line up with TRBD1. CDR3 length: 14 amino acids. The ends lost 3 bases at V and 4 bases at J; junction bases unmatched: 4. The germline gives CDR1 SGDLS, CDR2 YYNGEE. The DNA for the CDR3 is TGTGCCAGCAGCGCCGGACAGGGGCCCTATGGCTACACCTTC. This codes for CASSAGQGPYGYTF.

The chain couples TRBV5-1 to TRBJ1-1; D unresolved. Trimming took off 3 bases at V and 4 bases at J, with 10 bases between the two ends. The germline gives CDR1 SGHRS, CDR2 YFSETQ. The CDR3 totals 13 residues. The CDR3 protein is CASSSPSFTEAFF. In DNA, the CDR3 is TGCGCCAGCAGCTCCCCTTCTTTCACTGAAGCTTTCTTT.

The CDR3 is CASQAKNSGNTIYF. For the CDR3, the DNA is TGTGCCAGCCAGGCTAAGAACTCTGGAAACACCATATATTTT. This chain uses TRBV5-4 with TRBJ1-3; D is unclear. This CDR3 is 14 amino acids long. Trimming cost V 7 bases and J 0 bases, with 11 bases left between them. Germline loops: CDR1 SGHNT, CDR2 YYREEE (reference sequence).

The J gene is TRBJ2-1, the V gene TRBV7-2; 11 nucleotides align to TRBD2. CDR1 and CDR2 (germline): SGHTA, FQGNSA. There are 15 residues in the CDR3. V lost 6 bases to trimming and J lost 6 bases; unmatched junction nucleotides: 7. The CDR3 DNA follows: TGTGCCAGCAGTCGCACGGGACTAGCGGTCAATGAGCAGTTCTTC. This encodes CASSRTGLAVNEQFF.

The chain employs TRBV9 and TRBJ1-3, with 7 bases aligning to TRBD1. The CDR3 covers 17 residues. Trimming took 1 base from V and 2 from J; bases not matched to a gene: 9. The V gene's germline CDR1 is SGDLS and CDR2 YYNGEE. The CDR3 spells CASSVFAWGQTGNTIYF. The CDR3 DNA follows: TGTGCCAGCAGCGTATTTGCATGGGGACAGACTGGAAACACCATATATTTT.

The CDR3 nucleotides read TGTGCCAGCAGTTCTTTTTACGAGCAGTACTTC. This gives the protein CASSSFYEQYF. J is TRBJ2-7 and V is TRBV12-3 or TRBV12-4; D is ambiguous. Trimming cost V 4 bases and J 4 bases, with 5 bases left between them. The length of the CDR3 is 11 residues.

The V gene is TRBV6-6, the J gene TRBJ1-2; D not certain. This CDR3 spans 14 amino acids. Per the germline V gene, CDR1 is MNHNY and CDR2 is SVGAGI (reference sequence). V dropped 6 bases and J dropped 8 bases, with 19 bases sitting between them. Here the CDR3 reads CASRTPDFASGYTF. CDR3 DNA: TGTGCCAGCAGAACCCCGGACTTCGCAAGCGGCTACACCTTC.

The V and J genes are TRBV29-1 and TRBJ2-1; 7 nucleotides line up with TRBD2. V trimming: 2 bases; J trimming: 9 bases; junction bases outside the gene matches: 4. The CDR3 loop spans 12 amino acids. Germline values: CDR1 SQVTM, CDR2 ANQGSEA. As DNA, the CDR3 is TGCAGCGTTGAATGGGGGGGACCTGAGCAGTTCTTC. Translation: CSVEWGGPEQFF.

The chain has TRBV5-6 and TRBJ1-2; a weak D match, TRBD1 (6 bases). Germline V gene sequence: CDR1 SGHDT, CDR2 YYEEEE. The V end was cut by 3 bases, the J end by 7 bases, with 16 bases between. The CDR3 is made up of 14 amino acids. CDR3 coding DNA: TGTGCCAGCAGCTCTACAGGGACCTTCGGTGGCTACACCTTC. It encodes CASSSTGTFGGYTF.

This clone was counted once. CDR3 sequence: CASSLLAHTEAFF. DNA of the CDR3: TGTGCCAGCAGTCTATTAGCACACACTGAAGCTTTCTTT. The chain couples TRBV7-8 to TRBJ1-1; D unresolved. Germline V gene lookup returns CDR1 SGHVS and CDR2 FQNEAQ. V shed 6 bases and J shed 3 bases, with 11 bases lying between them. This CDR3 comprises 13 residues. Complete variable domain (other parts from reference TRBV7-8 and TRBJ1-1): GAGVSQSPRYKVAKRGQDVALRCDPISGHVSLFWYQQALGQGPEFLTYFQNEAQLDKSGLPSDRFFAERPEGSVSTLKIQRTQQEDSAVYLCASSLLAHTEAFFGQGTRLTVV.

The CDR3 sequence is CASGLDGLAGMNTGELFF. CDR3 in DNA: TGTGCTAGTGGTTTGGACGGACTAGCGGGGATGAACACCGGGGAGCTGTTTTTT. J is TRBJ2-2 and V is TRBV12-5, with 12 bases lining up with TRBD2. Germline loops: CDR1 LGHNT, CDR2 FRNRAP. V dropped 1 base and J dropped 1; count of bases not matched to a gene: 4. The CDR3 covers 18 residues.

The count of this clone is one. This chain connects TRBV4-1 to TRBJ1-5; TRBD1 matches at 8 bases. The germline V gene encodes CDR1 MGHRA and CDR2 YSYEKL. The CDR3 loop spans 17 amino acids. The V segment lost 1 base and the J segment 8 bases; nucleotides outside the gene matches: 13. CDR3 in amino acids: CASSQGVIAGGLKPQHF. Written as DNA, the CDR3 is TGCGCCAGCAGCCAAGGGGTAATCGCAGGGGGCTTGAAGCCCCAGCATTTT.

V gene TRBV5-5 combines with J gene TRBJ2-1, with a tentative D call TRBD2 (6 bases). The germline gives CDR1 SGHKS, CDR2 YYEKEE (reference sequence). V gave up 4 bases and J gave up 4 bases, with 15 bases separating them. This CDR3 spans 15 amino acids. CDR3 protein: CASSEWVSGYNEQFF. CDR3 coding DNA: TGTGCCAGCAGCGAGTGGGTCAGCGGGTACAATGAGCAGTTCTTC.

The chain combines TRBV9 with TRBJ2-2, with D tentatively TRBD1 (6 bases). Trimming stripped 3 bases from V and 1 base from J, with 13 bases between. The germline V gene encodes CDR1 SGDLS and CDR2 YYNGEE. The CDR3 has 16 residues. The CDR3 here is CASSAAEGQNTGELFF. The CDR3 region has the DNA TGTGCCAGCAGCGCCGCTGAGGGACAGAACACCGGGGAGCTGTTTTTT. The complete variable domain, with remaining parts taken from reference TRBV9 and TRBJ2-2, reads DSGVTQTPKHLITATGQRVTLRCSPRSGDLSVYWYQQSLDQGLQFLIQYYNGEERAKGNILERFSAQQFPDLHSELNLSSLELGDSALYFCASSAAEGQNTGELFFGEGSRLTVL.

The chain joins TRBV6-5 to TRBJ2-2, with D uncertain. The CDR3 has 13 amino acids. V was cut by 6 bases and J by 6 bases, with 11 bases left in between. In germline, CDR1 is MNHEY, CDR2 SVGAGI. CDR3 protein: CASSAVAAGELFF. In nucleotides, the CDR3 is TGTGCCAGCAGCGCCGTAGCAGCCGGGGAGCTGTTTTTT.

V is TRBV2 and J is TRBJ1-4; TRBD1 is a possible D gene (5 bases). The V end lost 7 bases, the J end lost 5 bases, and 17 bases lay between the germline ends. This CDR3 is 15 amino acids long. CDR1 and CDR2 from the germline V gene are SNHLY and FYNNEI. The CDR3: CASKGSRVGNEKLFF. The CDR3 nucleotides read TGTGCCAGCAAGGGTAGCAGGGTGGGAAATGAAAAACTGTTTTTT.

V gene TRBV7-3 combines with J gene TRBJ2-2; D not resolved. Trimming took off 1 base at V and 6 bases at J, with 18 bases between the two ends. The length of the CDR3 is 17 residues. Germline values: CDR1 SGHTA, CDR2 FQGTGA. The CDR3 DNA is TGTGCCAGCAGCTTAATCCCGCAGTCTAGTCTTCCCGGGGAGCTGTTTTTT. It yields the protein CASSLIPQSSLPGELFF.

The rearrangement uses TRBV5-4 and TRBJ2-7; the D is unclear. The germline gives CDR1 SGHNT, CDR2 YYREEE (reference sequence). The CDR3 sequence is 12 residues long. Trimming stripped 1 base from V and 5 bases from J, with 7 bases between. The CDR3 reads CASSLTGDEQYF. CDR3 bases: TGTGCCAGCAGCTTGACGGGTGACGAGCAGTACTTC.

The chain recombines TRBV5-5 with TRBJ2-7; TRBD1 matches at 8 bases. V shed 0 bases, J shed 3 bases, and the junction held 8 bases outside the gene matches. The CDR3 runs 16 residues. Germline loops: CDR1 SGHKS, CDR2 YYEKEE (reference sequence). CDR3 sequence (DNA): TGTGCCAGCAGCTTGGGGGGGACAGGTCTTTACTACGAGCAGTACTTC. Its protein is CASSLGGTGLYYEQYF.

This rearrangement joins TRBV6-5 to TRBJ1-1; maybe TRBD1 (5 bases). Germline V gene lookup returns CDR1 MNHEY and CDR2 SVGAGI. The V end lost 6 bases, the J end lost 0 bases, and 11 bases lay between the germline ends. This CDR3 is 14 amino acids long. The CDR3 here is CASSKDTLNTEAFF. DNA for the CDR3: TGTGCCAGCAGCAAGGACACTTTGAACACTGAAGCTTTCTTT.

The chain recombines TRBV18 with TRBJ2-7; TRBD2 matches at 11 bases. Germline values: CDR1 KGHSH, CDR2 LQKENI. CDR3 length equals 16 residues. After removal of 1 base from V and 2 bases from J, the junction contained 4 bases not matched to a gene. For the CDR3, the DNA is TGTGCCAGCTCACCACAGCTAGCGGGGGGAACCTACGAGCAGTACTTC. This encodes CASSPQLAGGTYEQYF.

The genes are TRBV29-1 and TRBJ1-3; TRBD1 matches 7 bases. The CDR3 consists of 13 residues. Germline loops: CDR1 SQVTM, CDR2 ANQGSEA. V lost 7 bases to trimming and J lost 8 bases; unmatched junction nucleotides: 11. CDR3 sequence (DNA): TGCAGCGCTCGGGGGACAGACGGTTACACCATATATTTT. As protein: CSARGTDGYTIYF.

Only one count was recorded for this clone. CDR3 sequence: CASSETGFYGYTF. CDR3 nucleotides: TGTGCCAGCAGTGAAACAGGGTTTTATGGCTACACCTTC. The chain joins TRBV2 to TRBJ1-2; possible D gene TRBD1, 6 bases. Trimming cost V 2 bases and J 5 bases, with 9 bases left between them. This CDR3 is built from 13 residues. The germline V gene encodes CDR1 SNHLY and CDR2 FYNNEI.

The chain employs TRBV6-5 and TRBJ2-7; TRBD1 matches 9 bases. CDR1 and CDR2 from the germline V gene are MNHEY and SVGAGI. CDR3 size: 15 residues. V was pared by 7 bases and J by 6 bases, with 13 bases of the junction left unmatched. CDR3 in DNA: TGTGCCAGCACCAAATGGGTGGGGACAGGGATCGAGCAGTACTTC. Encoded protein: CASTKWVGTGIEQYF.

The chain carries TRBV5-6 and TRBJ1-2; possibly TRBD1 for D (5 bases). The CDR3 has 15 residues. The V gene's germline CDR1 is SGHDT and CDR2 YYEEEE. The V end was cut by 2 bases, the J end by 4 bases, with 15 bases between. CDR3 in DNA: TGTGCCAGCAGCTTTTTGAGGCAGGGTGGCTATGGCTACACCTTC. It translates to CASSFLRQGGYGYTF.

The V and J genes are TRBV30 and TRBJ2-6; a possible D gene is TRBD1 (6 bases). Germline V gives CDR1 GTSNPN, CDR2 SVGIG (reference sequence). V lost 4 bases and J 0 bases, leaving 10 bases between the germline ends. This CDR3 is 15 amino acids long. The CDR3: CAWTLGGSGANVLTF. The DNA of the CDR3 is TGTGCCTGGACCCTAGGGGGCTCTGGGGCCAACGTCCTGACTTTC.

This clone has just one count. This chain links TRBV18 with TRBJ1-3; no clear D gene. CDR1 is KGHSH and CDR2 is LQKENI in the germline V gene. The CDR3 extends over 16 amino acids. Trimming left V 1 base short and J 0 bases short, with 10 bases between. CDR3 loop: CASSPLESPSGNTIYF. For the CDR3, the DNA is TGTGCCAGCTCACCACTTGAGTCACCCTCTGGAAACACCATATATTTT. The full variable domain, rest sourced from reference TRBV18 and TRBJ1-3, is NAGVMQNPRHLVRRRGQEARLRCSPMKGHSHVYWYRQLPEEGLKFMVYLQKENIIDESGMPKERFSAEFPKEGPSILRIQQVVRGDSAAYFCASSPLESPSGNTIYFGEGSWLTVV.

The gene calls are TRBV5-1 and TRBJ2-1, with D possibly being TRBD1 (5 bases). The V end lost 0 bases, the J end lost 0 bases, and 13 bases lay between the germline ends. Germline V gene sequence: CDR1 SGHRS, CDR2 YFSETQ. The CDR3 sequence is 17 residues long. The chain's CDR3 is CASSLVAGPSSYNEQFF. DNA of the CDR3: TGCGCCAGCAGCTTGGTGGCAGGGCCTAGCTCCTACAATGAGCAGTTCTTC. The complete variable domain, with remaining parts taken from reference TRBV5-1 and TRBJ2-1, reads KAGVTQTPRYLIKTRGQQVTLSCSPISGHRSVSWYQQTPGQGLQFLFEYFSETQRNKGNFPGRFSGRQFSNSRSEMNVSTLELGDSALYLCASSLVAGPSSYNEQFFGPGTRLTVL.